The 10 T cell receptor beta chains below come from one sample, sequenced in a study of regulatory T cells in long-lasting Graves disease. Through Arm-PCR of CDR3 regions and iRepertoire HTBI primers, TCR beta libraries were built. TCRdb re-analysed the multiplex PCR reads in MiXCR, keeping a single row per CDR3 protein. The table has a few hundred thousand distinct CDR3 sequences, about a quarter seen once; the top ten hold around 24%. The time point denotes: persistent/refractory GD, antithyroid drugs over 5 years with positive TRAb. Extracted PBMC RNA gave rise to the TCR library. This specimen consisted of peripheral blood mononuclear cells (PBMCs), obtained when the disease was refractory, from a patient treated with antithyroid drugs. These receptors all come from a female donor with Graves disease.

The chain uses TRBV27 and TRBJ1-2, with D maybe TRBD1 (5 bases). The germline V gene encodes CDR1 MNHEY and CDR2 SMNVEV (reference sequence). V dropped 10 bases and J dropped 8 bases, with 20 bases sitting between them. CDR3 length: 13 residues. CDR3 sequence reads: CATRPGSWGGYTF. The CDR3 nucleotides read TGTGCCACCCGGCCGGGTTCATGGGGCGGCTACACCTTC.

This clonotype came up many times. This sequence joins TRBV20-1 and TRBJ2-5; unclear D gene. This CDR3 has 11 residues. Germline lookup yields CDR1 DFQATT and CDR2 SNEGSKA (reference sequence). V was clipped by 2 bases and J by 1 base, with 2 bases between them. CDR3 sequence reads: CSARRQETQYF. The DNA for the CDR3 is TGCAGTGCTAGACGCCAAGAGACCCAGTACTTC.

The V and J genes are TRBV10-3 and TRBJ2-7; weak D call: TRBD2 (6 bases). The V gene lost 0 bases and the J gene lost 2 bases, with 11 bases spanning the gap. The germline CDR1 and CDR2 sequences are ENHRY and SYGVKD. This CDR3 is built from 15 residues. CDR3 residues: CAISESVGGPYEQYF. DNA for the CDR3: TGTGCCATCAGTGAGTCTGTGGGAGGTCCCTACGAGCAGTACTTC.

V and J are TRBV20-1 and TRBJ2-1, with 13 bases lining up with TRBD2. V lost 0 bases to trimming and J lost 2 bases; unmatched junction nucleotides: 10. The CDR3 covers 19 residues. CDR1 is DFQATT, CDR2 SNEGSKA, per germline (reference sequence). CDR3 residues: CSARDWLLAGGPAYNEQFF. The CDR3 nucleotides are TGCAGTGCTAGAGATTGGTTACTAGCGGGAGGGCCCGCCTACAATGAGCAGTTCTTC.

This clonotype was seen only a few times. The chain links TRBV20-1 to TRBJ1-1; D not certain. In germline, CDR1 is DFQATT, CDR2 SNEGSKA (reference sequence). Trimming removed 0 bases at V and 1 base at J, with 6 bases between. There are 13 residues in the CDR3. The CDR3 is CSARDPRNTEAFF. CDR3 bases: TGCAGTGCTAGAGATCCCAGGAACACTGAAGCTTTCTTT.

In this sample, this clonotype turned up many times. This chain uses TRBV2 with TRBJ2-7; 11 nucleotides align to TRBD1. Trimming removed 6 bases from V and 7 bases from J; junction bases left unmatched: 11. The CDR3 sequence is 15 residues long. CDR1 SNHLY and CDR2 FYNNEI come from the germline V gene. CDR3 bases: TGTGCCAGCAGCCCGGACAGGGGGCGGGATTGGGAGCAGTACTTC. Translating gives CASSPDRGRDWEQYF.

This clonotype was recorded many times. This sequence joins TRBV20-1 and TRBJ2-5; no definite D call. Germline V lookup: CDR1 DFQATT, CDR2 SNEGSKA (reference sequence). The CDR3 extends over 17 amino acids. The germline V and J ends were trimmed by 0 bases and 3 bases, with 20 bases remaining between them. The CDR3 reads CSARDLGGIQSKETQYF. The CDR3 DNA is TGCAGTGCTAGAGATCTCGGCGGTATACAGAGCAAAGAGACCCAGTACTTC.

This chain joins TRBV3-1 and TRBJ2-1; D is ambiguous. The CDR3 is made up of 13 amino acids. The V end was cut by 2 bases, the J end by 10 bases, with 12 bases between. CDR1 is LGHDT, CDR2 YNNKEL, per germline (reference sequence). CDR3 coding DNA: TGTGCCAGCAGCCAAATGCCCAGTAGAGAGCAGTTCTTC. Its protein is CASSQMPSREQFF.

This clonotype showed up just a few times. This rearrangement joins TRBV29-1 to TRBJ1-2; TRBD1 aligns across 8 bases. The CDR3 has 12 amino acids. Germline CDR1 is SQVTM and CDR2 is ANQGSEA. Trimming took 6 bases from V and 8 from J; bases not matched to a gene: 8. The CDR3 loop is CSVVQGAQGYTF. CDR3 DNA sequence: TGCAGCGTGGTGCAGGGGGCTCAGGGCTACACCTTC.

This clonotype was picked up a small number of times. The CDR3 DNA is TGTGCCAGCAGCTTGGATGAGGGTTCGGCCTACGAGCAGTACTTC. It translates to CASSLDEGSAYEQYF. The gene calls are TRBV5-8 and TRBJ2-7; weak D call: TRBD2 (5 bases). The CDR3 runs 15 residues. The germline V gene has CDR1 SGHTS and CDR2 YDEGEE. The V end was cut by 0 bases, the J end by 2 bases, with 12 bases between.